Shown below are 23 T cell receptor beta chains from a single sample sequenced in a study of T cells in Graves' hyperthyroidism and ophthalmopathy. Amplification of TCR beta CDR3 regions used RNA as the template. Using the HTBI primer set, a first-round RT-PCR was run on the TCR CDR3. TCRdb called the multiplex PCR reads again in MiXCR, with one record for every CDR3 protein. The sample lists about 520,000 distinct CDR3 sequences; around 24% were seen once. Specimen: blood. The receptors stem from a woman aged 25 to 39 with Graves' ophthalmopathy.

V gene TRBV18 combines with J gene TRBJ1-2; 8 positions match TRBD1. This CDR3 is 14 amino acids long. The ends lost 4 bases at V and 3 bases at J; junction bases unmatched: 4. Looked up from germline, CDR1 is KGHSH and CDR2 is LQKENI. CDR3 residues: CASSRGTGDYGYTF. The CDR3 DNA sequence: TGTGCCAGCTCACGCGGGACAGGAGACTATGGCTACACCTTC. Full variable domain (missing parts from reference TRBV18 and TRBJ1-2): NAGVMQNPRHLVRRRGQEARLRCSPMKGHSHVYWYRQLPEEGLKFMVYLQKENIIDESGMPKERFSAEFPKEGPSILRIQQVVRGDSAAYFCASSRGTGDYGYTFGSGTRLTVV.

With regard to this clonotype: This clone may be a read error of a much larger clone one base away. This sequence joins TRBV7-2 and TRBJ1-2, with D possibly TRBD1 on 5 matching bases. The V and J ends lost 0 bases and 13 bases respectively, with 15 bases between them. CDR1 is SGHTA and CDR2 is FQGNSA in the germline V gene. The CDR3 length is 13 residues. The CDR3 DNA reads as TGTGCCAGCAGCTTAGCCACGAGGGGTATCTTCACCTTC. Amino acid sequence: CASSLATRGIFTF. The full variable domain, completed using reference TRBV7-2 and TRBJ1-2, is GAGVSQSPSNKVTEKGKDVELRCDPISGHTALYWYRQSLGQGLEFLIYFQGNSAPDKSGLPSDRFSAERTGGSVSTLTIQRTQQEDSAVYLCASSLATRGIFTFGSGTRLTVV.

This clonotype was found many times. The chain has TRBV12-5 and TRBJ1-5, with 10 positions matching TRBD1. With V trimmed by 2 bases and J by 2 bases, 12 bases remained unmatched. CDR1 and CDR2 from the germline V gene are LGHNT and FRNRAP. The CDR3 sequence is 19 residues long. CDR3 amino acids: CASGLHGTGAQNGNQPQHF. CDR3 DNA: TGTGCTAGTGGTTTGCATGGGACAGGGGCCCAGAATGGCAATCAGCCCCAGCATTTT.

V and J are TRBV30 and TRBJ2-7; D is ambiguous. The V end was cut by 0 bases, the J end by 2 bases, with 8 bases between. Germline V gives CDR1 GTSNPN, CDR2 SVGIG (reference sequence). The CDR3 totals 13 residues. CDR3 sequence: CAWSVGSTYEQYF. The CDR3 nucleotides are TGTGCCTGGAGTGTGGGCAGCACCTACGAGCAGTACTTC.

This clonotype was found many times. CDR3 bases: TGTGCCAGCGGAGGGGGGACAGGGGGGAGGGAGACCCAGTACTTC. Encoded protein: CASGGGTGGRETQYF. V and J are TRBV27 and TRBJ2-5; TRBD1 agrees at 11 bases. The CDR3 loop spans 15 amino acids. CDR1 and CDR2 (germline): MNHEY, SMNVEV (reference sequence). The V gene end was trimmed by 8 bases and the J gene end by 5 bases; junction bases not matched to a gene: 10.

This clonotype was counted a single time. The chain recombines TRBV6-2 or TRBV6-3 with TRBJ1-2; D perhaps matches TRBD1 (6 bases). This CDR3 region has 14 residues. With 0 bases removed from V and 8 bases from J, the gap between germline ends came to 13 bases. Germline CDR1 MNHEY, CDR2 SVGEGT. Here the CDR3 reads CASSYSTGARGYTF. The CDR3 nucleotides read TGTGCCAGCAGTTACTCGACGGGGGCAAGGGGCTACACCTTC.

This clonotype has a count of ten or more. The J gene is TRBJ1-3, the V gene TRBV2; D unresolved. This CDR3 contains 13 residues. Trimming took 6 bases from V and 1 from J, leaving 7 bases between them. Germline CDR1 is SNHLY and CDR2 is FYNNEI. The CDR3 nucleotides read TGTGCCAGCAGGCCAGCTTCTGGAAACACCATATATTTT. The encoded protein is CASRPASGNTIYF. Supplemented by reference TRBV2 and TRBJ1-3, the full variable domain reads EPEVTQTPSHQVTQMGQEVILRCVPISNHLYFYWYRQILGQKVEFLVSFYNNEISEKSEIFDDQFSVERPDGSNFTLKIRSTKLEDSAMYFCASRPASGNTIYFGEGSWLTVV.

This clonotype was found many times. The CDR3 is CAIGTANTEAFF. The DNA for the CDR3 is TGTGCCATAGGGACAGCGAACACTGAAGCTTTCTTT. The genes are TRBV10-3 and TRBJ1-1, with TRBD1 matching over 7 bases. The CDR3 contains 12 residues. J gave up 1 base and V 9 bases, and 2 bases lay outside the gene matches. CDR1 is ENHRY, CDR2 SYGVKD, per germline.

This clonotype has at least ten counts. This chain connects TRBV28 to TRBJ2-2, with 9 positions matching TRBD1. Germline trimming cut 7 bases from V and 4 bases from J; bases unmatched to any gene: 4. From germline, CDR1 is MDHEN and CDR2 SYDVKM. This CDR3 is 14 amino acids long. DNA for the CDR3: TGTGCCAGCAAGAACAGGGGGCCCACCGGGGAGCTGTTTTTT. Translation: CASKNRGPTGELFF.

The V and J genes are TRBV6-2 or TRBV6-3 and TRBJ2-7, with a weak D call TRBD1 (6 bases). V dropped 1 base and J dropped 2 bases, with 24 bases sitting between them. The V gene's germline CDR1 is MNHEY and CDR2 SVGEGT. This CDR3 has 19 amino acids. The chain's CDR3 is CASSYFPRVDRTYAYEQYF. The CDR3, as DNA: TGTGCCAGCAGTTACTTCCCCCGAGTCGACAGGACCTACGCCTACGAGCAGTACTTC.

This clonotype was seen at least ten times. J is TRBJ2-5 and V is TRBV15, with D tentatively TRBD1 (6 bases). The germline V gene has CDR1 LNHNV and CDR2 YYDKDF (reference sequence). The CDR3 loop spans 15 amino acids. Deletions cut 2 bases from V and 4 bases from J, with 14 bases between. The CDR3 bases are TGTGCCACCAGCAGACCCCTCGAAGGGGGAGAGACCCAGTACTTC. It yields the protein CATSRPLEGGETQYF.

The chain carries TRBV6-1 and TRBJ2-5, with a weak D call TRBD1 (6 bases). There are 14 residues in the CDR3. Germline V CDR1 and CDR2: MNHNS, SASEGT. V was shortened by 1 base and J by 4 bases, with 10 bases between the two germline ends. CDR3 in amino acids: CASSEGAGAETQYF. The CDR3, as DNA: TGTGCCAGCAGTGAAGGTGCAGGGGCAGAGACCCAGTACTTC.

The table lists this clonotype with many counts. The chain couples TRBV9 to TRBJ2-7; 7 bases are a match to TRBD1. Trimming removed 3 bases from V and 5 bases from J; junction bases left unmatched: 8. CDR1 SGDLS and CDR2 YYNGEE come from the germline V gene. The CDR3 length is 14 residues. Written as DNA, the CDR3 is TGTGCCAGCAGCGGGAGGAGACAGGGTGACGAGCAGTACTTC. As protein: CASSGRRQGDEQYF.

This clonotype was seen at least ten times. The V call is TRBV7-2, the J call TRBJ2-5, with D unresolved. Trimming took 5 bases from V and 2 from J, leaving 15 bases between them. Germline V gene lookup returns CDR1 SGHTA and CDR2 FQGNSA. This CDR3 contains 15 residues. As DNA, the CDR3 is TGTGCCAGCAGCCCCCAGTGGGCGCGGCAAGAGACCCAGTACTTC. Amino acids: CASSPQWARQETQYF. The variable domain in full, with the rest retrieved from reference TRBV7-2 and TRBJ2-5, is GAGVSQSPSNKVTEKGKDVELRCDPISGHTALYWYRQSLGQGLEFLIYFQGNSAPDKSGLPSDRFSAERTGGSVSTLTIQRTQQEDSAVYLCASSPQWARQETQYFGPGTRLLVL.

The chain recombines TRBV29-1 with TRBJ1-1, with TRBD1 as a possible D gene (5 bases). The germline CDR1 and CDR2 sequences are SQVTM and ANQGSEA. The CDR3 has 14 residues. V shed 6 bases and J shed 1 base, with 15 bases lying between them. CDR3 sequence (DNA): TGCAGCGTCCAACAGGACAATTGGAACACTGAAGCTTTCTTT. It encodes CSVQQDNWNTEAFF. Variable domain in full (rest from reference TRBV29-1 and TRBJ1-1): SAVISQKPSRDICQRGTSLTIQCQVDSQVTMMFWYRQQPGQSLTLIATANQGSEATYESGFVIDKFPISRPNLTFSTLTVSNMSPEDSSIYLCSVQQDNWNTEAFFGQGTRLTVV.

This clonotype has more than one count but fewer than ten. This chain links TRBV2 with TRBJ2-5, with unresolved D. CDR3 size: 11 residues. Trimming stripped 10 bases from V and 4 bases from J, with 10 bases between. Germline CDR1 reads SNHLY; CDR2 reads FYNNEI. The CDR3 region has the DNA TGTGCCATTGGGCCCCCAGAGACCCAGTACTTC. Protein: CAIGPPETQYF.

This chain uses TRBV4-3 with TRBJ1-2, with 10 bases identical to TRBD1. After removal of 0 bases from V and 2 bases from J, the junction contained 6 bases not matched to a gene. There are 17 residues in the CDR3. Germline V lookup: CDR1 LGHNA, CDR2 YSLEER. The CDR3 DNA follows: TGCGCCAGCAGCCAAGATCCGACAGGGGGCGCCAACTATGGCTACACCTTC. The encoded protein is CASSQDPTGGANYGYTF.

The chain recombines TRBV2 with TRBJ1-2; TRBD1 matches 10 bases. Trimming at V came to 3 bases and at J to 5 bases, leaving 12 bases not matched to a gene. Germline V gives CDR1 SNHLY, CDR2 FYNNEI. There are 17 residues in the CDR3. CDR3 sequence (DNA): TGTGCCAGCAGTGACCTTCGGACAGGGGGTTCGTTTTATGGCTACACCTTC. This encodes CASSDLRTGGSFYGYTF.

This clonotype has a handful of counts. This chain links TRBV2 with TRBJ1-5, with D unclear. The CDR3 loop spans 14 amino acids. Germline CDR1 is SNHLY and CDR2 is FYNNEI. Trimming left V 10 bases short and J 1 base short, with 14 bases between. The CDR3 DNA reads TGTGCCACCTCGAACCTCCAGAGCAATCAGCCCCAGCATTTT. It is translated as CATSNLQSNQPQHF.

This clonotype occurred many times. The V and J genes are TRBV6-5 and TRBJ2-5; 9 positions agree with TRBD1. Germline V gene lookup returns CDR1 MNHEY and CDR2 SVGAGI. The CDR3 is made up of 14 amino acids. Losses at the gene ends were 2 bases for V and 2 bases for J; bases not matched to a gene: 0. CDR3 residues: CASSYDRGQETQYF. CDR3 coding DNA: TGTGCCAGCAGTTACGACAGGGGGCAAGAGACCCAGTACTTC.

In its sample, this clonotype was seen many times. V and J are TRBV29-1 and TRBJ2-5; D is unresolved. The V end was cut by 2 bases, the J end by 5 bases, with 9 bases between. CDR3 length: 12 amino acids. Germline loops: CDR1 SQVTM, CDR2 ANQGSEA. CDR3 nucleotide sequence: TGCAGCGTTGAACCCCTCTCGGAGACCCAGTACTTC. Its protein product is CSVEPLSETQYF.

This clonotype was observed a handful of times. CDR3 loop: CASTGSKETQYF. CDR3 DNA: TGTGCCAGCACGGGGAGTAAGGAGACCCAGTACTTC. The J gene is TRBJ2-5, the V gene TRBV25-1, with D possibly matching TRBD2 (5 bases). V lost 7 bases and J lost 5, with 11 bases in between. Germline loops: CDR1 MGHDK, CDR2 SYGVNS. CDR3 length: 12 residues.

This clonotype was found many times. V is TRBV6-9 and J is TRBJ1-1, with 9 bases lining up with TRBD1. Germline V gene sequence: CDR1 MNHGY, CDR2 SVAAGI. After removal of 6 bases from V and 7 bases from J, the junction contained 9 bases not matched to a gene. This CDR3 contains 14 residues. Here the CDR3 DNA reads TGTGCCAGCAGGCGATACAGACAGGGGGATGAAGCTTTCTTT. Its protein is CASRRYRQGDEAFF.